These 9 T cell receptor beta chains came from one sample sequenced in a study of blood T cells in healthy people across ages. A second about 6 to 12 cycle PCR used barcoded and J-beta primers. TCRdb redid the calling of the 5' RACE reads with MiXCR, one entry per CDR3 protein. The sample carries under 2,000,000 distinct CDR3 sequences, 40% to 55% recorded once. The material sequenced was blood. The receptors were gathered from a woman aged 40-49 years in good health.

This clonotype was counted only a few times. V and J are TRBV6-1 and TRBJ2-7; 7 bases are a match to TRBD1. Germline CDR1 and CDR2: MNHNS and SASEGT. The J segment lost 0 bases and the V segment lost 7 bases, leaving 3 bases of the junction unmatched. The CDR3 runs to 13 residues. DNA of the CDR3: TGTGCCAGCAAGAGGGACAGCTCCTACGAGCAGTACTTC. This codes for CASKRDSSYEQYF.

The sample holds a few counts of this clonotype. The chain is built from TRBV4-1 and TRBJ2-5; TRBD1 agrees at 8 bases. The germline V gene encodes CDR1 MGHRA and CDR2 YSYEKL. There are 16 residues in the CDR3. Trimming removed 0 bases from V and 5 bases from J; junction bases left unmatched: 8. The CDR3 is CASSQDIPGGRETQYF. CDR3 in DNA: TGCGCCAGCAGCCAAGATATCCCAGGGGGCCGGGAGACCCAGTACTTC.

This clonotype was observed a handful of times. This chain uses TRBV7-8 with TRBJ2-3, with TRBD2 matching over 12 bases. The CDR3 extends over 17 amino acids. The V and J ends lost 4 bases and 2 bases, in that order; junction bases with no gene match: 7. From germline, CDR1 is SGHVS and CDR2 FQNEAQ. The CDR3: CASSSRLAGANTDTQYF. For the CDR3, the DNA is TGTGCCAGCAGCTCCCGACTAGCGGGGGCCAACACAGATACGCAGTATTTT.

This clonotype occurred once. The chain combines TRBV11-2 with TRBJ2-5, with 7 bases that match TRBD1. The end of the DNA fits TRBJ2-1 better, so the J call may be wrong. CDR3 length equals 15 residues. CDR1 is SGHAT and CDR2 is FQNNGV in the germline V gene. CDR3 DNA sequence: TGTGCCAGCAGCCCAGGGGGACAGCTTCAAGAGACCCAGTTCTTC. It translates to CASSPGGQLQETQFF.

The J gene is TRBJ2-3, the V gene TRBV20-1, with 11 positions matching TRBD1. Germline V gives CDR1 DFQATT, CDR2 SNEGSKA (reference sequence). The CDR3 extends over 15 amino acids. V lost 1 base and J lost 8; bases outside the gene matches: 8. CDR3 region: CSARVEDRGLLTQYF. CDR3 in DNA: TGCAGTGCTAGAGTTGAGGACAGGGGGCTCCTTACGCAGTATTTT.

The chain recombines TRBV5-5 with TRBJ2-3; no firm D call. Germline CDR1 and CDR2: SGHKS and YYEKEE (reference sequence). V dropped 0 bases and J dropped 1 base, with 12 bases sitting between them. There are 16 residues in the CDR3. The DNA for the CDR3 is TGTGCCAGCAGCTTGGAGGTGGTAGATCGCACAGATACGCAGTATTTT. This codes for CASSLEVVDRTDTQYF.

This clonotype was found a few times. V and J are TRBV28 and TRBJ2-7; tentatively, D is TRBD1 (6 bases). The germline V gene encodes CDR1 MDHEN and CDR2 SYDVKM. V gave up 2 bases and J gave up 4 bases, with 12 bases separating them. The CDR3 has 14 residues. The CDR3 DNA sequence: TGTGCCAGCAGTTTAGGGTTCAGGGGATACGAGCAGTACTTC. Amino acids: CASSLGFRGYEQYF. The whole variable domain, filled in from reference TRBV28 and TRBJ2-7, reads DVKVTQSSRYLVKRTGEKVFLECVQDMDHENMFWYRQDPGLGLRLIYFSYDVKMKEKGDIPEGYSVSREKKERFSLILESASTNQTSMYLCASSLGFRGYEQYFGPGTRLTVT.

This clonotype came up a few times. J is TRBJ2-7 and V is TRBV7-9; no definite D call. V gave up 5 bases and J gave up 6 bases, with 20 bases separating them. The CDR3 spans 15 residues. Germline V gives CDR1 SEHNR, CDR2 FQNEAQ (reference sequence). CDR3 nucleotides: TGTGCCAGCAGCGCCCGCCCGTGGGGTTCTGGCGAGCAGTACTTC. Amino acid sequence: CASSARPWGSGEQYF.

V gene TRBV20-1 combines with J gene TRBJ2-1; D not resolved. CDR1 and CDR2 (germline): DFQATT, SNEGSKA (reference sequence). With 0 bases removed from V and 10 bases from J, the gap between germline ends came to 16 bases. The CDR3 is 14 amino acids. In DNA, the CDR3 is TGCAGTGCTAGAGATCCCACAGTATTCTACGAGCAGTTCTTC. It codes for CSARDPTVFYEQFF.